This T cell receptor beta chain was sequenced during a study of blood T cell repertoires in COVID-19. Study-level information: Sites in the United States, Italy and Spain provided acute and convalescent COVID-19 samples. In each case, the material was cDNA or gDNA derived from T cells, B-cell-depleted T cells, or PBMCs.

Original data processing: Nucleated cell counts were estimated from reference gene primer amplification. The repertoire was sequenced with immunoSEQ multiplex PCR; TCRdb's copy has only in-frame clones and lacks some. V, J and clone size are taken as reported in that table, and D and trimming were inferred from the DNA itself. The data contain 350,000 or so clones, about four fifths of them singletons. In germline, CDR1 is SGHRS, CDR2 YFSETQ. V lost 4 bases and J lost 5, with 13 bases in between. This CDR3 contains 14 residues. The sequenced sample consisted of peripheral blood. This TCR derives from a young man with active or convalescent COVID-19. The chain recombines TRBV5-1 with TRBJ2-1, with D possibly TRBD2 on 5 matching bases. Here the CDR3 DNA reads TGCGCCAGCAGCGGTCAACTAGAAAACAATGAGCAGTTCTTC. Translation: CASSGQLENNEQFF.